The 10 T cell receptor beta chains below come from one sample, sequenced in a study of PD-1 blockade in classical Hodgkin lymphoma. The assay was immunoSEQ multiplex PCR, and TCRdb's table has in-frame clones only and misses some. The data hold around 15,000 clones, with approximately 68% observed a single time. Exposure to brentuximab vedotin varied, and each patient had relapsed following autologous stem cell transplantation. The source material was peripheral blood mononuclear cells (PBMCs), sampled before the second cycle of nivolumab. Source of these receptors: a human donor with classical Hodgkin lymphoma.

The genes are TRBV19 and TRBJ2-1; TRBD1 is a possible D gene (6 bases). Germline CDR1 is LNHDA and CDR2 is SQIVND (reference sequence). Trimming took off 5 bases at V and 8 bases at J, with 19 bases between the two ends. The CDR3 has 15 residues. The CDR3 protein is CASSPRGLEIDEQFF. The CDR3, as DNA: TGTGCCAGTAGTCCGAGGGGGTTAGAAATAGATGAGCAGTTCTTC.

This chain connects TRBV27 to TRBJ2-2; 7 bases align to TRBD1. The CDR3 sequence is 17 residues long. Germline-derived CDR1 and CDR2 are MNHEY and SMNVEV (reference sequence). The V segment lost 1 base and the J segment 0 bases; nucleotides outside the gene matches: 5. CDR3 amino acids: CASSLYSGQTNTGELFF. The CDR3 nucleotides read TGTGCCAGCAGTTTATATTCGGGACAGACGAACACCGGGGAGCTGTTTTTT.

The J gene is TRBJ2-3, the V gene TRBV9; TRBD2 matches 11 bases. The length of the CDR3 is 16 residues. The germline gives CDR1 SGDLS, CDR2 YYNGEE. With 4 bases clipped from V and 0 bases from J, the junction kept 4 bases outside the gene matches. CDR3 DNA sequence: TGTGCCAGCAGCCCGTGGACTAGCGGGAGCACAGATACGCAGTATTTT. It codes for CASSPWTSGSTDTQYF.

In its sample, this clone was seen a few times. V is TRBV23-1 and J is TRBJ2-7; 8 bases agree with TRBD2. TRBV23-1 falls under the ORF class, with uncertain function. The CDR3 is 12 amino acids. The CDR3 bases are TGCGCGAGAAGCGGGAGCACCTACGAGCAGTACTTC. The encoded protein is CARSGSTYEQYF.

The chain couples TRBV6-6 to TRBJ1-1; 8 nucleotides agree with TRBD1. Looked up from germline, CDR1 is MNHNY and CDR2 is SVGAGI (reference sequence). Trimming at V came to 5 bases and at J to 5 bases, leaving 1 base not matched to a gene. The CDR3 spans 12 residues. The CDR3 reads CASSRQGTEAFF. Written as DNA, the CDR3 is TGTGCCAGCAGTAGACAGGGGACTGAAGCTTTCTTT.

The V gene is TRBV28, the J gene TRBJ1-3, with unresolved D. Germline V gene sequence: CDR1 MDHEN, CDR2 SYDVKM. The CDR3 has 16 amino acids. The V gene lost 5 bases and the J gene lost 0 bases, with 14 bases spanning the gap. The CDR3 protein is CASSPVEFRSGNTIYF. The CDR3 coding sequence is TGTGCCAGCAGTCCCGTCGAGTTCCGCTCTGGAAACACCATATATTTT.

In its sample, this clone was seen once. The chain has TRBV27 and TRBJ2-7, with a possible D match to TRBD2 (6 bases). The germline V and J ends were trimmed by 2 bases and 0 bases, with 11 bases remaining between them. This CDR3 comprises 15 residues. CDR1 is MNHEY and CDR2 is SMNVEV in the germline V gene (reference sequence). CDR3 DNA sequence: TGTGCCAGCAGTTTAGGACTATCGACCTCCTACGAGCAGTACTTC. Encoded protein: CASSLGLSTSYEQYF.

The rearrangement links TRBV6-1 to TRBJ1-2, with TRBD1 as a possible D gene (5 bases). Germline values: CDR1 MNHNS, CDR2 SASEGT. The V and J ends lost 1 base and 6 bases respectively, with 9 bases between them. CDR3 length: 13 residues. CDR3 loop: CASSEGQQDGYTF. In nucleotides, the CDR3 is TGTGCCAGCAGTGAAGGACAGCAGGATGGCTACACCTTC.

Only a few counts were recorded for this clone. The chain combines TRBV11-1 with TRBJ1-5, with no clear D. V lost 8 bases and J 0 bases, leaving 8 bases between the germline ends. The CDR3 totals 13 residues. CDR1 is SGHAT, CDR2 FQDESV, per germline (reference sequence). Here the CDR3 reads CASAQDSNQPQHF. CDR3 DNA: TGTGCCAGCGCCCAAGATAGCAATCAGCCCCAGCATTTT.

The rearrangement uses TRBV2 and TRBJ2-1; 8 bases line up with TRBD2. Unmatched junction bases numbered 9, after V lost 6 bases and J lost 8 bases. Germline-derived CDR1 and CDR2 are SNHLY and FYNNEI. The CDR3 consists of 14 residues. Here the CDR3 DNA reads TGTGCCAGCAGGATAGAGCGGGAGAGCCATGAGCAGTTCTTC. Translation: CASRIERESHEQFF.